These 4 T cell receptor beta chains were sequenced from one sample in a study of response to subunit inactivated influenza vaccine (dated by TCRdb to 2016 to 2018). The receptor library was made with RT-PCR. The reads were generated on an Illumina HiSeq 2500. Clones were called with MiXCR by TCRdb after fastp trimmed the public reads at Q25, and only in-frame beta chains were retained. A single entry per CDR3 protein holds the most common genes and DNA from its merged rows. The sample data list about 190,000 distinct CDR3 sequences, and 13% to 15% of these were observed just once. Jointly, the top ten make up 26% of the sample. The sequencing used CD8+ T cells sorted from PBMCs, collected roughly 5 days after vaccination. All receptors come from a man aged 45-60 years who received an inactivated influenza vaccine. Donor details come from another sample of the same person, matched by shared clones.

This clonotype was counted between two and nine times. The chain has TRBV6-5 and TRBJ2-1; D is unclear. This CDR3 is 13 amino acids long. V dropped 2 bases and J dropped 6 bases, with 8 bases sitting between them. In germline, CDR1 is MNHEY, CDR2 SVGAGI. The CDR3 here is CASSYQSANEQFF. The CDR3 bases are TGTGCCAGCAGTTACCAGAGTGCCAATGAGCAGTTCTTC.

This clonotype was seen a few times. The chain employs TRBV6-1 and TRBJ1-2, with D perhaps TRBD1 (5 bases). Trimming pared 6 bases from V and 7 bases from J, leaving 21 bases between. This CDR3 is 15 amino acids long. Germline V CDR1 and CDR2: MNHNS, SASEGT. The CDR3 nucleotides read TGTGCCAGCAGCTGGGACCCCCTGGGGAGGGGTGGCTACACCTTC. This codes for CASSWDPLGRGGYTF.

The rearrangement links TRBV12-3 or TRBV12-4 to TRBJ2-1, with 8 positions matching TRBD2. The CDR3 has 11 residues. With V trimmed by 6 bases and J by 12 bases, 4 bases remained unmatched. CDR3 amino acids: CASRGAGGQFF. DNA of the CDR3: TGTGCCAGCAGGGGGGCGGGAGGGCAGTTCTTC.

The chain couples TRBV6-5 to TRBJ1-2, with D possibly being TRBD1 (6 bases). Germline V gene lookup returns CDR1 MNHEY and CDR2 SVGAGI. The V end was cut by 1 base, the J end by 0 bases, with 9 bases between. This CDR3 is 15 amino acids long. CDR3 amino acids: CASSYFRTANYGYTF. The CDR3 bases are TGTGCCAGCAGTTACTTCCGGACAGCTAACTATGGCTACACCTTC.